This TCR beta chain originates from a study of prognosis after radiotherapy for stage I lung cancer. Study background: Every patient with non-small cell lung cancer was judged medically inoperable.

Judged by abundance, this clonotype is large. Its specificity is not known. Regarding the study as a whole: Lower values of Shannon entropy after stereotactic body radiation therapy were seen in patients who developed distant metastases. In the expanded TCR clones, tumor specificity was not determined.

V lost 0 bases and J 6 bases, leaving 18 bases between the germline ends. Per the germline V gene, CDR1 is MGHRA and CDR2 is YSYEKL. CDR3 size: 16 residues. The genomic DNA TCR beta CDR3 region underwent two rounds of multiplex PCR. Primers were specific to each TRBV and TRBJ gene in first-round PCR. Each CDR3 protein is one row after TCRdb ran MiXCR on the multiplex PCR reads. This table holds about 32,000 distinct CDR3 sequences, around two fifths found once. The gene calls are TRBV4-1 and TRBJ2-7; D may be TRBD1 or TRBD2 (5 bases each). The source was PBMCs, collected before or after stereotactic body radiation therapy (not recorded which). The clonotype originates from a donor over 45 with non-small cell lung cancer. The CDR3 region has the DNA TGCGCCAGCAGCCAAGATTCGGTGGGTGCAGGGACCGAGCAGTACTTC. It is translated as CASSQDSVGAGTEQYF.